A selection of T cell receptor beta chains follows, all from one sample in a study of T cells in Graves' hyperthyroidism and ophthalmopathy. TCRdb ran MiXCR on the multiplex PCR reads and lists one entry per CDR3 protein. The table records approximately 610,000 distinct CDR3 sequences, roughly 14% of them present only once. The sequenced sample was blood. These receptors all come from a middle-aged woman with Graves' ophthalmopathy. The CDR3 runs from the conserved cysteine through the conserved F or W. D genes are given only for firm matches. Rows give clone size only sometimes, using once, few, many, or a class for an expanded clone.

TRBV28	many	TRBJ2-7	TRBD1	CASSLRDRVWGYEQYF	TGTGCCAGCAGTTTACGCGACAGGGTATGGGGCTACGAGCAGTACTTC
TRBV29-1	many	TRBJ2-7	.	CSVAEFYRDGPSYEQYF	TGCAGCGTTGCGGAGTTTTACCGGGACGGACCCTCCTACGAGCAGTACTTC
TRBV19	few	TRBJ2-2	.	CASSIGTTNTGKLFF	TGTGCCAGTAGTATTGGAACCACGAACACCGGGAAGCTGTTTTTT
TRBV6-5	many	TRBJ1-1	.	CASVSLRGLEAFF	TGTGCCAGCGTTTCCCTCCGGGGCCTTGAAGCTTTCTTT
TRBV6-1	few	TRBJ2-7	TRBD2	CASTRAGGSYEQYF	TGTGCCAGCACCAGAGCGGGGGGGTCCTACGAGCAGTACTTC
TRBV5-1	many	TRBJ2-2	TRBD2	CASSTLAGEGTGELFF	TGCGCCAGCAGCACCCTAGCGGGAGAGGGGACCGGGGAGCTGTTTTTT
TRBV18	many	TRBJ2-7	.	CASSPGGYEQYF	TGTGCCAGCAGTCCCGGCGGCTACGAGCAGTACTTC
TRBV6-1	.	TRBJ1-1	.	CASRTNRNTEAFF	TGTGCCAGCAGGACAAACAGAAACACTGAAGCTTTCTTT
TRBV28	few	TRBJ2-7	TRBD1	CASSPGTGKITSHEQYF	TGTGCCAGCAGCCCCGGGACAGGAAAAATCACGTCCCACGAGCAGTACTTC
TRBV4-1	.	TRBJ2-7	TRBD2	CASSQGLVAKASGSLEQYF	TGCGCCAGCAGCCAAGGTCTAGTAGCCAAGGCTAGCGGGAGTTTAGAGCAGTACTTC
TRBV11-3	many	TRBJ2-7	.	CASSFGGFSSYEQYF	TGTGCCAGCAGCTTCGGGGGATTTAGCTCCTACGAGCAGTACTTC
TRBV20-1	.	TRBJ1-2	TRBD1	CSARDPQTGVNYGYTF	TGCAGTGCTAGAGATCCCCAGACAGGGGTTAATTATGGCTACACCTTC
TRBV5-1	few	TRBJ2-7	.	CASSPDSWTYEQYF	TGCGCCAGCAGCCCCGACAGCTGGACCTACGAGCAGTACTTC
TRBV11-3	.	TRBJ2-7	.	CASSLSYAVLVEQYF	TGTGCCAGCAGCTTAAGCTACGCGGTTCTTGTAGAGCAGTACTTC
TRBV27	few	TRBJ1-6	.	CASSLSGGFNSPLHF	TGTGCCAGCAGTTTATCCGGGGGTTTTAATTCACCCCTCCACTTT
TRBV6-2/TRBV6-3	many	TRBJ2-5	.	CASTRDWKETQYF	TGTGCCAGCACCCGTGACTGGAAAGAGACCCAGTACTTC
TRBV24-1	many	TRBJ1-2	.	CATSVLPGLGYTF	TGTGCCACCAGTGTTTTGCCAGGGCTTGGCTACACCTTC